This TCR beta chain originates from a study of cytomegalovirus exposure and HLA in healthy donors. Overall study findings and caveats: The authors listed around 150 TCR beta chains as cytomegalovirus-associated.

Between the trimmed V and J ends, which lost 4 bases and 6 bases, there was a span of 19 bases. Per the germline V gene, CDR1 is MDHEN and CDR2 is SYDVKM. The CDR3 has 15 residues. PCR amplification relied on 60 Vbeta primers (plus 13 Jbeta primers). The assay was immunoSEQ multiplex PCR, and TCRdb's table has in-frame clones only and misses some. The sample shows roughly 260,000 clones, approximately 84% of them seen only once. As concerns this clone: Its antigen is not known.

The sequenced sample consisted of PBMCs. The sequence was obtained from a woman aged 40 to 50 in good health and CMV-seropositive. The rearrangement links TRBV28 to TRBJ2-7; a weak D match, TRBD1 (6 bases). The CDR3 bases are TGTGCCAGCAGTTCCGGTAAAGGGGGTCGGAGCGAGCAGTACTTC. As protein: CASSSGKGGRSEQYF.